This entry is about one T cell receptor (beta chain). Antigen specificity is unknown. These data are taken from a study of tissue T cells after allogeneic stem cell transplantation. Study in general: Enrolled prospectively were adult allogeneic hematopoietic cell transplant recipients whose graft-versus-host disease was steroid-refractory.

V lost 4 bases, J lost 7 bases, and 7 bases stayed unmatched. The CDR3 runs 15 residues. Germline CDR1 and CDR2: SGHRS and YFSETQ. General study points: TCR repertoires tracked anatomic similarity, regardless of disease or transplant status. This small cohort was clinically heterogeneous, and sampling depth was a limitation. Alloreactivity or antigen specificity of tissue TCRs was not determined; some clones might be host cells.

Using immunoSEQ multiplex PCR, the repertoire was profiled, and TCRdb retains in-frame clones only, with some absent. This table has roughly 30,000 clones, approximately 83% appearing once. The starting material was blood, obtained before transplantation. The chain is built from TRBV5-1 and TRBJ1-4; 10 bases are shared with TRBD1. The clonotype originates from a woman aged 18 to 55 who later had graft-versus-host disease after an allogeneic stem cell transplant. CDR3 amino acids: CASSRTGDRGEKLFF. CDR3 coding DNA: TGCGCCAGCAGCCGAACAGGGGACAGGGGTGAAAAACTGTTTTTT.